This T cell receptor beta chain was sequenced during a study of T-cell reconstitution after alpha-beta-depleted transplantation in children. About this clonotype: Its antigen is still unknown.

Unique molecular identifiers were used to barcode this TCRbeta library. TCRdb re-called the PCR reads through MiXCR, storing one row per CDR3 protein. The sample includes around 580,000 distinct CDR3 sequences, roughly 30% of them seen just once. The V gene lost 7 bases and the J gene lost 7 bases, with 18 bases spanning the gap. This CDR3 has 15 amino acids. The germline V gene encodes CDR1 SGHRS and CDR2 YFSETQ. Study conclusions and caveats: Some patients' high day-60 TCRbeta diversity was traced to surviving recipient T cells and thymic progenitors.

The chain is built from TRBV5-1 and TRBJ1-6; D is possibly TRBD1 (5 bases). This clonotype originated in a boy under two years old with Wiskott-Aldrich syndrome, due to receive a stem cell transplant. Sequences were derived from PBMCs, sampled before TCRalphabeta/CD19-depleted stem cell transplant. The CDR3 region is CASGVQGRGNSPLHF. DNA of the CDR3: TGCGCCAGCGGTGTCCAGGGCCGAGGGAATTCACCCCTCCACTTT.